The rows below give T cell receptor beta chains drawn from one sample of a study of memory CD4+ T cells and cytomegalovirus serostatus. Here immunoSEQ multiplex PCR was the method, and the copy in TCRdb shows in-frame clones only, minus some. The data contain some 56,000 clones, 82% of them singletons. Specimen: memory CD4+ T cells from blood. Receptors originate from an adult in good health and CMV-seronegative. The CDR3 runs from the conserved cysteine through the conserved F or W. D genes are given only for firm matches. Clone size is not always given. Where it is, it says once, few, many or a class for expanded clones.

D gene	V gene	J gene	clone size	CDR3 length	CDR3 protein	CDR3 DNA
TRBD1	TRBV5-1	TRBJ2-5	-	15	CASSSFGTAQETQYF	TGCGCCAGCAGCTCGTTCGGGACAGCCCAAGAGACCCAGTACTTC
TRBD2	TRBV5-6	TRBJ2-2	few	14	CASVFQGGTGELFF	TGTGCCAGCGTCTTTCAGGGAGGGACCGGGGAGCTGTTTTTT
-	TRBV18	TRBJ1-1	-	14	CASSPLYRVAEAFF	TGTGCCAGCTCACCACTTTACCGGGTGGCTGAAGCTTTCTTT
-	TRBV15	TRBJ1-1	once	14	CATSGTEKGTEAFF	TGTGCCACCAGCGGGACTGAGAAGGGGACTGAAGCTTTCTTT
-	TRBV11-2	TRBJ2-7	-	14	CASSPRGGVYEQYF	TGTGCCAGCAGCCCAAGGGGGGGAGTTTACGAGCAGTACTTC
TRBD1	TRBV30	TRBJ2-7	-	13	CAWSGQGTHEQYF	TGTGCCTGGAGTGGACAGGGCACCCACGAGCAGTACTTC
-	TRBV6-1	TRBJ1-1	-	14	CASSEMGVNTEAFF	TGTGCCAGCAGTGAGATGGGGGTAAACACTGAAGCTTTCTTT
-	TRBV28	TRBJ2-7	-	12	CASSLSQYEQYF	TGTGCCAGCAGTTTGAGCCAATACGAGCAGTACTTC
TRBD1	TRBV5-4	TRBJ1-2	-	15	CASSPGGQGNYGYTF	TGTGCCAGCAGCCCAGGTGGACAGGGGAACTATGGCTACACCTTC
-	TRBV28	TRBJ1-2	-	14	CASSSTNANYGYTF	TGTGCCAGCAGTTCGACAAATGCTAACTATGGCTACACCTTC
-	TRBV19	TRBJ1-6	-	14	CATRQLGDNSPLHF	TGTGCCACCAGACAGTTGGGGGATAATTCACCCCTCCACTTT
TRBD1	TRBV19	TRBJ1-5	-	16	CASSPGQGMGNQPQHF	TGTGCCAGTAGTCCGGGACAGGGGATGGGCAATCAGCCCCAGCATTTT
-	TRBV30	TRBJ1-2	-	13	CAWSFEGGGGYTF	TGTGCCTGGAGTTTTGAGGGGGGCGGTGGCTACACCTTC
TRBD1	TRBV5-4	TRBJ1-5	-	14	CASSEGASNQPQHF	TGTGCCAGCAGTGAGGGGGCGAGCAATCAGCCCCAGCATTTT
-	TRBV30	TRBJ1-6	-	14	CAWSLEGRNSPLHF	TGTGCCTGGAGTCTCGAGGGGCGGAATTCACCCCTCCACTTT
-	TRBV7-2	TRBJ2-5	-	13	CASSPGAGETQYF	TGTGCCAGCAGCCCGGGGGCGGGGGAGACCCAGTACTTC
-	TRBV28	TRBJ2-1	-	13	CASSLPRGVEQFF	TGTGCCAGCAGTTTACCCCGCGGGGTTGAGCAGTTCTTC
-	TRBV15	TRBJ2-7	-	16	CATSRAGSGRLREQYF	TGTGCCACCAGCCGGGCCGGGTCAGGGAGGTTGAGGGAGCAGTACTTC
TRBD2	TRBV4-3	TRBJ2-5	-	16	CASSQDRLAGSGTQYF	TGCGCCAGCAGCCAAGATCGACTAGCGGGGTCGGGGACCCAGTACTTC
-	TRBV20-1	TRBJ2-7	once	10	CSAYFAEQYF	TGCAGTGCCTACTTCGCCGAGCAGTACTTC
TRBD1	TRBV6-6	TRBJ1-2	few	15	CASTVQGTGSYGYTF	TGTGCCAGCACCGTACAGGGGACGGGTAGTTATGGCTACACCTTC
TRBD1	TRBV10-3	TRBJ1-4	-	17	CAASGGKGAATNEKLFF	TGTGCCGCCTCAGGGGGCAAAGGGGCGGCAACTAATGAAAAACTGTTTTTT
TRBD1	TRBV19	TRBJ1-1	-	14	CASRGTGLTTEAFF	TGTGCCAGTAGGGGGACAGGGCTTACCACTGAAGCTTTCTTT
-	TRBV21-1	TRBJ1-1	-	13	CASSKWGNTEAFF	TGTGCCAGCAGCAAATGGGGGAACACTGAAGCTTTCTTT
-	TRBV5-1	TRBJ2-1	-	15	CASSSGTRIYNEQFF	TGCGCCAGCAGCTCCGGGACAAGGATATACAATGAGCAGTTCTTC
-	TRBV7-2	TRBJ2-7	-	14	CASSRDAGSYEQYF	TGTGCCAGCAGCCGTGACGCAGGGTCCTACGAGCAGTACTTC
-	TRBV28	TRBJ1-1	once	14	CASSFGPINTEAFF	TGTGCCAGCAGTTTTGGTCCGATCAACACTGAAGCTTTCTTT
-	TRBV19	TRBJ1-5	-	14	CASSIFPGNQPQHF	TGTGCCAGTAGTATATTTCCAGGCAATCAGCCCCAGCATTTT
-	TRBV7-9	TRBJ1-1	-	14	CASSLWRDGTEAFF	TGTGCCAGCAGCTTATGGAGGGATGGCACTGAAGCTTTCTTT
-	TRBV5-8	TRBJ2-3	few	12	CASSLSTDTQYF	TGTGCCAGTTCCCTTAGCACAGATACGCAGTATTTT
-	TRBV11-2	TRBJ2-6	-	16	CASSLGRRTGANVLTF	TGTGCCAGCAGCTTGGGGCGGAGAACAGGGGCCAACGTCCTGACTTTC